Sequencing of this TCR beta chain was carried out in a study of shared clonotypes between healthy human individuals. Study as a whole: CD8 memory received one plate per donor, CD8 naive two, CD4 memory three and CD4 naive three. Overall study results and limits: Depth of sequencing was expected to influence donor clonotype sharing.

V was clipped by 4 bases and J by 2 bases; unmatched bases: 6. Germline V gene lookup returns CDR1 SGHDN and CDR2 FVKESK. The CDR3 has 15 residues. With respect to this clone: Its antigen is unknown.

The authors split each subset's genomic DNA evenly across several immunoSEQ plates. This table comes from immunoSEQ multiplex PCR, and its TCRdb copy is limited to in-frame clones, with some not included. The sample shows about 2 million clones, 85% to 95% of them seen only once. The chain joins TRBV14 to TRBJ2-5; the match to TRBD1 covers 8 bases. Material: naive CD4+ T cells sorted from blood. Subset: CD45RA+ positively selected. This receptor was obtained from a young man in good health. CDR3 residues: CASSPTQGAQETQYF. The CDR3 bases are TGTGCCAGCAGCCCAACTCAGGGGGCTCAAGAGACCCAGTACTTC.